Reported below is one T cell receptor beta chain. Germline lookup yields CDR1 MNHEY and CDR2 SMNVEV (reference sequence). This CDR3 comprises 16 residues. Trimming left V 2 bases short and J 0 bases short, with 11 bases between. In the original analysis: Reference gene primers were amplified, and this amplification served to estimate nucleated cell counts. The protocol was immunoSEQ multiplex PCR, while the TCRdb copy is restricted to in-frame clones and leaves out a portion. V, J and clone size derive from that table, while D and trimming were established from the DNA sequence. Here the sample spans 60,000 to 85,000 clones, 70% to 80% being singletons. The sample comes from a study of blood T cell repertoires in COVID-19. The overall study: The United States, Italy and Spain supplied acute and convalescent COVID-19 samples. PBMCs, B-cell-depleted T cells, or T cells provided the cDNA or gDNA that made up the material.

The sequence was obtained from a man in his sixties or seventies with acute or convalescent COVID-19. Sequenced sample: peripheral blood. The V gene is TRBV27, the J gene TRBJ1-5; D ambiguous. The CDR3 DNA is TGTGCCAGCAGTTTACGCTACAGTTATAGCAATCAGCCCCAGCATTTT. Translating it yields CASSLRYSYSNQPQHF.